The source of this T cell receptor beta chain is a study of cytomegalovirus exposure and HLA in healthy donors. Study-wide context: The 90 to 150 validation repertoires matched the roughly 700 first-cohort repertoires in platform, a later analysis reported. Study-level findings and limits: In vitro experiments confirmed that a few CMV-associated chains were specific for CMV antigens. Reported results showed that the classifier diagnosed cytomegalovirus status with high specificity and sensitivity.

The CDR3 is 14 amino acids. CDR1 is KGHSH, CDR2 LQKENI, per germline. Trimming took 4 bases from V and 5 from J; bases not matched to a gene: 7. To note about this clone: Its antigen is as yet unknown.

Only in-frame clones appear in the TCRdb table, and some are missing; sequencing was by immunoSEQ multiplex PCR. This table holds about 180,000 clones, approximately 89% found once. The origin of this receptor is a man younger than 35 in good health and CMV-seropositive. The genes are TRBV18 and TRBJ2-7, with 8 bases identical to TRBD1. Sequencing was carried out using PBMCs. CDR3 amino acids: CASSLWTGFDEQYF. As DNA, the CDR3 is TGTGCCAGCTCACTATGGACAGGGTTCGACGAGCAGTACTTC.